One and the same sample provided the 27 T cell receptor beta chains below, sequenced in a study of blood T cell repertoires in COVID-19. The method was immunoSEQ multiplex PCR; TCRdb's version includes in-frame clones alone and lacks a portion of them. The sample shows 180,000 or so clones, 75% to 90% of them seen only once. Sequencing was done on a sample of peripheral blood. All receptors come from a woman in her sixties with acute or convalescent COVID-19.

In this sample, this clone turned up a few times. V gene TRBV19 combines with J gene TRBJ2-7, with 7 positions matching TRBD1. Germline CDR1 and CDR2: LNHDA and SQIVND (reference sequence). The CDR3 extends over 11 amino acids. V lost 9 bases and J lost 3; bases outside the gene matches: 2. In DNA form, the CDR3 reads TGTGCCAGAAGGGACAGCTACGAGCAGTACGTC. Encoded protein: CARRDSYEQYV.

CDR3 in DNA: TGTGCCAGCAGTTTAGCGGGGGACAATTCTAACTATGGCTACACCTTC. It is translated as CASSLAGDNSNYGYTF. V and J are TRBV27 and TRBJ1-2; tentatively, D is TRBD1 (6 bases). Per the germline V gene, CDR1 is MNHEY and CDR2 is SMNVEV (reference sequence). The length of the CDR3 is 16 residues. Trimming pared 2 bases from V and 0 bases from J, leaving 13 bases between.

V is TRBV5-6 and J is TRBJ1-5; D unresolved. The CDR3 loop spans 12 amino acids. The V gene's germline CDR1 is SGHDT and CDR2 YYEEEE. The germline V and J ends were trimmed by 2 bases and 7 bases, with 7 bases remaining between them. CDR3 nucleotides: TGTGCCAGCAGCTTCTCAGGCCAGCCCCAGCATTTT. Its translation: CASSFSGQPQHF.

The J gene is TRBJ1-1, the V gene TRBV7-9; a possible D gene is TRBD1 (5 bases). CDR3 length equals 11 residues. Germline assignment: CDR1 SEHNR and CDR2 FQNEAQ (reference sequence). V was clipped by 1 base and J by 11 bases, with 8 bases between them. Here the CDR3 reads CASSLVGGAFF. CDR3 nucleotides: TGTGCCAGCAGCTTAGTCGGGGGGGCTTTCTTT.

The chain is built from TRBV5-6 and TRBJ1-5, with a weak D call TRBD1 (6 bases). The V gene's germline CDR1 is SGHDT and CDR2 YYEEEE. The V and J ends lost 5 bases and 6 bases respectively, with 15 bases between them. CDR3 length equals 14 residues. The CDR3 sequence is CASSFVGAGQPQHF. CDR3 coding DNA: TGTGCCAGCAGTTTTGTGGGGGCGGGTCAGCCCCAGCATTTT.

This sequence joins TRBV6-5 and TRBJ2-3; 9 positions match TRBD2. There are 14 residues in the CDR3. From germline, CDR1 is MNHEY and CDR2 SVGAGI. After removal of 5 bases from V and 6 bases from J, the junction contained 6 bases not matched to a gene. The CDR3 loop is CASSSSSGADTQYF. In DNA, the CDR3 is TGTGCCAGCAGTAGTTCTAGCGGGGCGGATACGCAGTATTTT.

The chain uses TRBV5-4 and TRBJ2-1, with TRBD2 identical over 9 bases. The CDR3 has 14 amino acids. In germline, CDR1 is SGHNT, CDR2 YYREEE (reference sequence). V lost 6 bases and J lost 4; bases outside the gene matches: 5. CDR3 nucleotides: TGTGCCAGCACGGGAAGCGGGAGGTACAATGAGCAGTTCTTC. It encodes CASTGSGRYNEQFF.

The rearrangement links TRBV10-3 to TRBJ1-6; D gene unclear. With 7 bases removed from V and 8 bases from J, the gap between germline ends came to 12 bases. The germline V gene has CDR1 ENHRY and CDR2 SYGVKD. This CDR3 is built from 13 residues. The DNA for the CDR3 is TGTGCCATCAAAGCCTCCGGGGATTCACCCCTCCACTTT. It codes for CAIKASGDSPLHF.

The chain couples TRBV11-2 to TRBJ2-1; 10 nucleotides line up with TRBD2. CDR3 length: 15 residues. Unmatched junction bases numbered 4, after V lost 4 bases and J lost 4 bases. CDR1 SGHAT and CDR2 FQNNGV come from the germline V gene. DNA of the CDR3: TGTGCCAGCAGCTCTAGCGGGAGTAGGTACAATGAGCAGTTCTTC. Translating it yields CASSSSGSRYNEQFF.

The chain is built from TRBV18 and TRBJ2-7; 8 positions agree with TRBD1. CDR1 and CDR2 from the germline V gene are KGHSH and LQKENI. The CDR3 loop spans 14 amino acids. After removal of 5 bases from V and 4 bases from J, the junction contained 7 bases not matched to a gene. The CDR3 loop is CASSKTGVGYEQYF. CDR3 bases: TGTGCCAGCTCAAAGACAGGGGTAGGATACGAGCAGTACTTC.

The sample holds one count of this clone. The rearrangement links TRBV24-1 to TRBJ2-2; 8 bases match TRBD2. Unmatched junction bases numbered 4, after V lost 4 bases and J lost 1 base. The CDR3 covers 16 residues. The germline CDR1 and CDR2 sequences are KGHDR and SFDVKD. The CDR3 region is CATSDPTSGNTGELFF. As DNA, the CDR3 is TGTGCCACCAGTGACCCTACTAGCGGGAACACCGGGGAGCTGTTTTTT.

The genes are TRBV2 and TRBJ2-3; D gene ambiguous. This CDR3 spans 13 amino acids. Looked up from germline, CDR1 is SNHLY and CDR2 is FYNNEI. Trimming removed 7 bases at V and 2 bases at J, with 10 bases between. The chain's CDR3 is CASMRRDTDTQYF. In nucleotides, the CDR3 is TGTGCCAGCATGCGGCGCGACACAGATACGCAGTATTTT. Drawing the rest from reference TRBV2 and TRBJ2-3, the complete variable domain is EPEVTQTPSHQVTQMGQEVILRCVPISNHLYFYWYRQILGQKVEFLVSFYNNEISEKSEIFDDQFSVERPDGSNFTLKIRSTKLEDSAMYFCASMRRDTDTQYFGPGTRLTVL.

V usage is TRBV27 and J usage is TRBJ1-4, with no clear D. Germline V lookup: CDR1 MNHEY, CDR2 SMNVEV (reference sequence). The CDR3 contains 15 residues. V was trimmed by 4 bases and J by 4 bases, leaving 13 bases between them. The CDR3 DNA reads as TGTGCCAGCAGTTCCCGACACGAATTTAATGAAAAACTGTTTTTT. It translates to CASSSRHEFNEKLFF.

The CDR3 DNA is TGTGCCAGCAGCTTGGGGGGACAGACCTTCTACGAGCAGTACTTC. Translated: CASSLGGQTFYEQYF. The gene calls are TRBV5-4 and TRBJ2-7, with 7 bases matching TRBD1. The V segment lost 0 bases and the J segment 3 bases; nucleotides outside the gene matches: 6. This CDR3 region has 15 residues. CDR1 is SGHNT and CDR2 is YYREEE in the germline V gene (reference sequence). The variable domain in full, completed from reference TRBV5-4 and TRBJ2-7, reads ETGVTQSPTHLIKTRGQQVTLRCSSQSGHNTVSWYQQALGQGPQFIFQYYREEENGRGNFPPRFSGLQFPNYSSELNVNALELDDSALYLCASSLGGQTFYEQYFGPGTRLTVT.

The chain links TRBV2 to TRBJ1-1, with 7 bases lining up with TRBD1. There are 14 residues in the CDR3. Germline V gives CDR1 SNHLY, CDR2 FYNNEI. V shed 6 bases, J shed 1 base, and the junction held 5 bases outside the gene matches. CDR3 bases: TGTGCCAGCAGCGAACAGGGGACGAACACTGAAGCTTTCTTT. This translates into CASSEQGTNTEAFF.

The rearrangement joins TRBV27 to TRBJ1-1; unclear D gene. Germline V lookup: CDR1 MNHEY, CDR2 SMNVEV (reference sequence). CDR3 size: 13 residues. V was shortened by 4 bases and J by 1 base, with 7 bases between the two germline ends. The CDR3 DNA is TGTGCCAGCAGTTACCGAGGGAACACTGAAGCTTTCTTT. Translating it yields CASSYRGNTEAFF.

This sequence joins TRBV5-1 and TRBJ2-1; TRBD2 matches at 11 bases. This CDR3 is built from 15 residues. The ends lost 0 bases at V and 9 bases at J; junction bases unmatched: 5. CDR1 is SGHRS, CDR2 YFSETQ, per germline. The CDR3 spells CASSLDGSGRAEQFF. The CDR3 region has the DNA TGCGCCAGCAGCTTGGATGGTAGCGGGAGGGCTGAGCAGTTCTTC.

V usage is TRBV11-2 and J usage is TRBJ2-2, with D possibly matching TRBD2 (5 bases). V was cut by 1 base and J by 4 bases, with 10 bases left in between. The germline CDR1 and CDR2 sequences are SGHAT and FQNNGV. CDR3 length: 15 residues. The DNA of the CDR3 is TGTGCCAGCAGCTTAGCCTTGGGGAGCACCGGGGAGCTGTTTTTT. It codes for CASSLALGSTGELFF.

This chain links TRBV18 with TRBJ1-2; D perhaps matches TRBD1 (5 bases). The V end lost 4 bases, the J end lost 4 bases, and 13 bases lay between the germline ends. CDR3 length: 14 amino acids. CDR1 and CDR2 (germline): KGHSH, LQKENI. CDR3 region: CASSRPDSIYGYTF. In nucleotides, the CDR3 is TGTGCCAGCTCACGACCCGACAGTATCTATGGCTACACCTTC.

A single count supports this clone. The chain is built from TRBV19 and TRBJ2-5; tentatively, D is TRBD1 (6 bases). The V gene's germline CDR1 is LNHDA and CDR2 SQIVND (reference sequence). The V end lost 4 bases, the J end lost 1 base, and 10 bases lay between the germline ends. The CDR3 extends over 14 amino acids. CDR3 sequence (DNA): TGTGCCAGTAGTAAGGCAGGGGTCCAAGAGACCCAGTACTTC. It translates to CASSKAGVQETQYF.

The rearrangement joins TRBV27 to TRBJ2-3; TRBD2 matches at 10 bases. The CDR3 length is 15 residues. Trimming cost V 10 bases and J 1 base; bases outside gene matches: 8. Germline CDR1 reads MNHEY; CDR2 reads SMNVEV (reference sequence). As DNA, the CDR3 is TGTGCCATTAAAAGCGGGAGGGCCGGCACAGATACGCAGTATTTT. This gives the protein CAIKSGRAGTDTQYF.

The chain joins TRBV19 to TRBJ1-1; D not certain. The length of the CDR3 is 16 residues. Trimming stripped 1 base from V and 1 base from J, with 13 bases between. The germline gives CDR1 LNHDA, CDR2 SQIVND (reference sequence). CDR3 coding DNA: TGTGCCAGTAGTATAGGGTTCGGGGTCGCGAACACTGAAGCTTTCTTT. Its protein product is CASSIGFGVANTEAFF.

This chain uses TRBV2 with TRBJ1-5; D is possibly TRBD1 (5 bases). From germline, CDR1 is SNHLY and CDR2 FYNNEI. Between the trimmed V and J ends, which lost 2 bases and 8 bases, there was a span of 16 bases. The CDR3 sequence is 15 residues long. In nucleotides, the CDR3 is TGTGCCAGCAGTGAACGTGGGGGGACTAAGGAGCCCCAGCATTTT. This translates into CASSERGGTKEPQHF.

This clone was seen more than once but under ten times. The V call is TRBV5-4, the J call TRBJ2-1; maybe TRBD1 (5 bases). CDR3 length: 14 amino acids. V was clipped by 2 bases and J by 6 bases, with 12 bases between them. Germline values: CDR1 SGHNT, CDR2 YYREEE (reference sequence). Here the CDR3 reads CASSFGATPNEQFF. The CDR3 coding sequence is TGTGCCAGCAGCTTTGGGGCGACTCCCAATGAGCAGTTCTTC.

This clone appeared a few times. The chain recombines TRBV3-1 (or the pseudogene TRBV3-2) with TRBJ1-1; no clear D. CDR1 and CDR2 (germline): LGHDT, YNNKEL (reference sequence). Trimming removed 6 bases at V and 4 bases at J, with 12 bases between. The CDR3 loop spans 13 amino acids. CDR3 DNA: TGTGCCAGCAGTCAAAGAGGGATCACTGAAGCTTTCTTT. Its translation is CASSQRGITEAFF.

The chain employs TRBV24-1 and TRBJ1-2; D is unclear. This CDR3 region has 16 residues. V was clipped by 3 bases and J by 11 bases, with 24 bases between them. Germline CDR1 and CDR2: KGHDR and SFDVKD. CDR3 sequence: CATSDTAAGSGLRYTF. The CDR3 nucleotides read TGTGCCACCAGTGATACCGCCGCGGGGTCGGGTCTACGATACACCTTC.

This clone was counted once. The rearrangement joins TRBV21-1 to TRBJ2-7; TRBD2 reflects the table's D call only, with no check against the DNA. TRBV21-1 is annotated as a pseudogene. This CDR3 is 18 amino acids long. The CDR3 loop is CASRSDDGFGTSGYEQYF. The DNA for the CDR3 is TGTGCCAGCAGATCTGACGACGGGTTCGGGACTAGCGGTTACGAGCAGTACTTC.